This entry concerns a single TCR beta chain. Vbeta (60) and Jbeta (13) primers were used in the PCR. Here immunoSEQ multiplex PCR was the method, and the copy in TCRdb shows in-frame clones only, minus some. The sample lists 200,000 to 250,000 clones; around 78% were seen once. These data come from a study of cytomegalovirus exposure and HLA in healthy donors. The germline gives CDR1 SEHNR, CDR2 FQNEAQ (reference sequence). This CDR3 has 14 amino acids. V lost 1 base to trimming and J lost 10 bases, with 11 bases between them. This TCR came from a boy between 10 and 17 years old in good health and CMV-seronegative. This chain links TRBV7-9 with TRBJ1-6; D gene ambiguous. The sequenced sample consisted of PBMCs. The CDR3 DNA sequence: TGTGCCAGCAGCTTAGAGACGGCTAGCTCACCCCTCCACTTT. Translating gives CASSLETASSPLHF.